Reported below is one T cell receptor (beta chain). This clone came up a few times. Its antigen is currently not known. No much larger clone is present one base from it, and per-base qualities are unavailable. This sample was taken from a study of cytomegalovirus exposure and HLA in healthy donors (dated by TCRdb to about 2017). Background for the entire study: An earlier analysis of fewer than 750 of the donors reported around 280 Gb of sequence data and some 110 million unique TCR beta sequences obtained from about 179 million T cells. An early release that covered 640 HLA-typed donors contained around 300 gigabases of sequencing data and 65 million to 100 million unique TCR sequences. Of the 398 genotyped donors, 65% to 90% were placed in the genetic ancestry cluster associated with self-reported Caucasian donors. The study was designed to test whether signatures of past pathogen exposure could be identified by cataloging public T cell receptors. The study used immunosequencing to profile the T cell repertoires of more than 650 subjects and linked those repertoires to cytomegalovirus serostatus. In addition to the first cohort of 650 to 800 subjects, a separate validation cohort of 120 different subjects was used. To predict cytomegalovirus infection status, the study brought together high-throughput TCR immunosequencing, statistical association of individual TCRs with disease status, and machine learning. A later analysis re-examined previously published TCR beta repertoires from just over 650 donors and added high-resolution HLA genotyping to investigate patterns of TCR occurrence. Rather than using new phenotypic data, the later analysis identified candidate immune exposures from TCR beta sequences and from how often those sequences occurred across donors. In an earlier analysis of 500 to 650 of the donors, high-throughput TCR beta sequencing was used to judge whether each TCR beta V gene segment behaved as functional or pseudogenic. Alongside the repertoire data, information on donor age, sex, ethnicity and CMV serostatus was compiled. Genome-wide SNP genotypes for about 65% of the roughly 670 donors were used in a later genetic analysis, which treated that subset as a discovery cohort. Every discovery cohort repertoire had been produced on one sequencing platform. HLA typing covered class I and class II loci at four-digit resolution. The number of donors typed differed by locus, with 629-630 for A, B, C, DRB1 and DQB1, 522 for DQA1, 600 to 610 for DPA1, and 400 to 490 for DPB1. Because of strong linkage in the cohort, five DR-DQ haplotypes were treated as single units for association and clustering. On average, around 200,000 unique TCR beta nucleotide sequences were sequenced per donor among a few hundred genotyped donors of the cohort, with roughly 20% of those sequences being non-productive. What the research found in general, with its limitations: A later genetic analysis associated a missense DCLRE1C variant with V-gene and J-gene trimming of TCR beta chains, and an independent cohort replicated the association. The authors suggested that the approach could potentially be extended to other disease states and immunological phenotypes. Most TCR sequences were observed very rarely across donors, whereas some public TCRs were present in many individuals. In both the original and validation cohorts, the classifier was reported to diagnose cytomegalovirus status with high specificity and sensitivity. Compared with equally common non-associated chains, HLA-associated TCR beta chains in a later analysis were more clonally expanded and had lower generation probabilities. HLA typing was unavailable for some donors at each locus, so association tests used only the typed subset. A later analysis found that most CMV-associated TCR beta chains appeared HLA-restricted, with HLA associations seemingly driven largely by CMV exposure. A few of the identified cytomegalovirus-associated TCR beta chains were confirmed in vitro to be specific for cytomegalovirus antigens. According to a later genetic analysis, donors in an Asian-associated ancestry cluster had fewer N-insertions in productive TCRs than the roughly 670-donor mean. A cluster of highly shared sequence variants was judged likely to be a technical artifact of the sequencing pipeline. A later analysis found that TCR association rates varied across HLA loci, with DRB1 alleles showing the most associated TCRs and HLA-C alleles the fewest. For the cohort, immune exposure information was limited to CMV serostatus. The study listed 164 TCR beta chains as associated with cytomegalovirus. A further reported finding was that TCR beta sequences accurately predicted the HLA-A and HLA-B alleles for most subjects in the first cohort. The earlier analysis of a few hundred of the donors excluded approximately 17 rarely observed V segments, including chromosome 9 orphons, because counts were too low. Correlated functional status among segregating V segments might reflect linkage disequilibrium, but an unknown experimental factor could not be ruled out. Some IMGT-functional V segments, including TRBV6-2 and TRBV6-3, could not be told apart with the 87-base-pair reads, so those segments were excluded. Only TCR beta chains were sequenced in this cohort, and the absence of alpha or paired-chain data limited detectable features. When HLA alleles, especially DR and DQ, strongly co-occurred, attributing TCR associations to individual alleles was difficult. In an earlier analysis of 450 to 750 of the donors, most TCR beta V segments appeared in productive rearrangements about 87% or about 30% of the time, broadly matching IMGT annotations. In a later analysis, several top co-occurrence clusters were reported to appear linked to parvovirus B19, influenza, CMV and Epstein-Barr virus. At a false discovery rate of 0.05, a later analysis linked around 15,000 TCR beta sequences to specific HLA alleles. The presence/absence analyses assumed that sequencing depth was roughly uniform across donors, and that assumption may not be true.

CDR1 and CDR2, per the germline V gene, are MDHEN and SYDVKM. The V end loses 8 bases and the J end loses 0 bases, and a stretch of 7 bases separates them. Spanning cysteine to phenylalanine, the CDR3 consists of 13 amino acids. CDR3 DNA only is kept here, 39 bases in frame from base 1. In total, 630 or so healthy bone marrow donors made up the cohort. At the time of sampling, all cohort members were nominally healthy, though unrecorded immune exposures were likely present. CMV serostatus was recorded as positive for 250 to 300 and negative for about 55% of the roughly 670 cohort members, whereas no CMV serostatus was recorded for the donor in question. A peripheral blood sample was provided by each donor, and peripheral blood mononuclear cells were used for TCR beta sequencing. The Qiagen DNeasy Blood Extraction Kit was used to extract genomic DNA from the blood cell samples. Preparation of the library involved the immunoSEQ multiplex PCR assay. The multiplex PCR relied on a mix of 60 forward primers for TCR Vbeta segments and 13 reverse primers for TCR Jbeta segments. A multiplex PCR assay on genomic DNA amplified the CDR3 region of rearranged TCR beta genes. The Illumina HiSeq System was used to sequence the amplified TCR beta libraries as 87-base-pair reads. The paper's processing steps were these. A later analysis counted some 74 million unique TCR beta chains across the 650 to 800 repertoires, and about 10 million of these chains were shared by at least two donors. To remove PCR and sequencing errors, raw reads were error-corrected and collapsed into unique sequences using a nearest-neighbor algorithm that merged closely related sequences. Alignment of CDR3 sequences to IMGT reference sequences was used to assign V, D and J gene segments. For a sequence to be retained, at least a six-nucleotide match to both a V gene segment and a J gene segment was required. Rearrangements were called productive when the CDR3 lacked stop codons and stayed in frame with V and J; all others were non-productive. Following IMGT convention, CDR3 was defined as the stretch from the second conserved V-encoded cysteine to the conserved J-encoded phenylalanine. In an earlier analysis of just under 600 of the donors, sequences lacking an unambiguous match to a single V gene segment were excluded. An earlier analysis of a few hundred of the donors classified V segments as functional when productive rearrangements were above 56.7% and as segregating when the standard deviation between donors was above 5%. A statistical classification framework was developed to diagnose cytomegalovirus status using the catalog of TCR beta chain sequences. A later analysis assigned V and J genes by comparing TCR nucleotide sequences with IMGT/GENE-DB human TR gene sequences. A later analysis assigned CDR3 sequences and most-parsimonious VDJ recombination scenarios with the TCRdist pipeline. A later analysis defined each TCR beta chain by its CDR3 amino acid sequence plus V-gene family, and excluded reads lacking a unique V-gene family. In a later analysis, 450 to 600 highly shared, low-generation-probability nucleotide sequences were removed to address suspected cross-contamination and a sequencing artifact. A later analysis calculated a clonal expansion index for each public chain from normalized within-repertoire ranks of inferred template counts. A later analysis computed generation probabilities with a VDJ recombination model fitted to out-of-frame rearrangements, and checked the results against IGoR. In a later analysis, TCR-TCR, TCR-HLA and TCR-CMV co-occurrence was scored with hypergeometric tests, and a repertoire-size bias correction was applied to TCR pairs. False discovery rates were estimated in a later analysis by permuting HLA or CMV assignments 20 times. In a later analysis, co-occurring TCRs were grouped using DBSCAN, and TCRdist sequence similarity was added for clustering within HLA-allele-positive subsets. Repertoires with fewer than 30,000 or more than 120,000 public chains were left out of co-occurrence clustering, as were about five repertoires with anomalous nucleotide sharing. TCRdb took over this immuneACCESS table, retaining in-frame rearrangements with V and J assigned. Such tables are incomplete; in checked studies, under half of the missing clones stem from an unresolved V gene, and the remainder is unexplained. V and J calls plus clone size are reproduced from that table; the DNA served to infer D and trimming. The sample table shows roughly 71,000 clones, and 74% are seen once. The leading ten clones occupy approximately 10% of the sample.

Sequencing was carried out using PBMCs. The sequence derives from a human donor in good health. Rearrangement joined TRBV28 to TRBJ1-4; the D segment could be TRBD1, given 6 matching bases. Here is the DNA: TGTGCCAGCTCAGGGGCAACTAATGAAAAACTGTTTTTT. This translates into CASSGATNEKLFF.